This T cell receptor (beta chain) was recovered during a study of cytomegalovirus exposure and HLA in healthy donors (dated by TCRdb to about 2017). At the level of the whole study: According to an earlier analysis of several hundred of the donors, about 170 million T cells yielded 117 million unique TCR beta sequences and roughly 280 Gb of sequence data. The study aimed to test whether signatures of past pathogen exposure could be identified by cataloging public T cell receptors. In an earlier analysis of 500 to 650 of the donors, high-throughput TCR beta sequencing was used to judge whether each TCR beta V gene segment behaved as functional or pseudogenic. Donor age, sex, ethnicity and CMV serostatus were collected together with the repertoire data. A few DR-DQ haplotypes were handled as single units for association and clustering because linkage in the cohort was strong. HLA typing covered class I and class II loci at four-digit resolution. A separate validation cohort of 90 to 150 different subjects was used in addition to the roughly 620-subject first cohort. Of the roughly 410 genotyped donors, 65% to 90% were placed in the genetic ancestry cluster associated with self-reported Caucasian donors. The number of typed donors differed by locus: about 629-640 for A, B, C, DRB1 and DQB1; approximately 520 for DQA1; 606 for DPA1; and around 490 for DPB1. To study patterns of TCR occurrence, a later analysis re-analyzed previously published TCR beta repertoires from 600 to 750 donors and added high-resolution HLA genotyping. All discovery cohort repertoires had been generated on a single sequencing platform. Among some 400 genotyped donors of the cohort, an average of approximately 240,000 unique TCR beta nucleotide sequences was sequenced per donor, of which about 18% were non-productive. The T cell repertoires of around 670 subjects were profiled by immunosequencing and related to cytomegalovirus serostatus. The study combined high-throughput TCR immunosequencing, statistical association of individual TCRs with disease status, and machine learning to predict cytomegalovirus infection status. Genome-wide SNP genotypes for about 65% of the roughly 670 donors were used in a later genetic analysis, which treated that subset as a discovery cohort. About 280 gigabases of sequencing data and tens of millions of unique TCR sequences were included in an early release covering about 700 HLA-typed donors. Rather than using new phenotypic data, the later analysis identified candidate immune exposures from TCR beta sequences and from how often those sequences occurred across donors.

Study-wide conclusions, independent of this receptor: A later analysis found that HLA-associated TCR beta chains were more clonally expanded and had lower generation probabilities than equally common non-associated chains. Because some donors lacked HLA typing at each locus, the association tests relied only on the typed subset. According to the authors, the approach could potentially be generalized to other disease states and immunological phenotypes. A group of highly shared sequence variants was considered likely to be a technical artifact of the sequencing pipeline. A further reported finding was that TCR beta sequences accurately predicted the HLA-A and HLA-B alleles for most subjects in the first cohort. In a later analysis, TCR association rates were found to vary across HLA loci, with the most associated TCRs seen for DRB1 alleles and the fewest for HLA-C alleles. The classifier was reported to diagnose cytomegalovirus status with high specificity and sensitivity in both the original cohort and the validation cohort. In vitro tests confirmed that a few of the cytomegalovirus-associated TCR beta chains recognize cytomegalovirus antigens. Correlated functional status among segregating V segments might reflect linkage disequilibrium, but an unknown experimental factor could not be ruled out. A later genetic analysis reported fewer N-insertions in productive TCRs among donors in an Asian-associated ancestry cluster than the roughly 620-donor mean. Some IMGT-functional V segments, including TRBV6-2 and TRBV6-3, could not be distinguished by the 87-base-pair reads and were therefore excluded. Because counts were too low, roughly 17 rarely observed V segments, including chromosome 9 orphons, were left out of the earlier analysis of some 640 of the donors. Across donors, most TCR sequences were observed very rarely, whereas some public TCRs were present in many individuals. Presence/absence analyses assumed roughly uniform sequencing depth across donors, an assumption that may not hold. Strong co-occurrence of HLA alleles, especially DR and DQ, made assigning TCR associations to individual alleles difficult. In a later analysis, most CMV-associated TCR beta chains were found to appear HLA-restricted, with HLA associations seemingly driven largely by CMV exposure. Only TCR beta chains were sequenced in this cohort, and the absence of alpha or paired-chain data limited detectable features. Several of the top co-occurrence clusters appeared to be linked to parvovirus B19, influenza, CMV and Epstein-Barr virus, according to a later analysis. The study listed 150 to 200 TCR beta chains as associated with cytomegalovirus. In an earlier analysis of around 500 of the donors, most TCR beta V segments appeared in productive rearrangements about 87% or about 30% of the time, broadly matching IMGT annotations. Specific HLA alleles were associated with some 15,000 TCR beta sequences at a false discovery rate of 0.05 in a later analysis. For the cohort, immune exposure information was limited to CMV serostatus. In a later genetic analysis, a missense DCLRE1C variant was associated with V-gene and J-gene trimming of TCR beta chains, and the association was replicated in an independent cohort.

Trimming at the junction amounts to 5 bases on V and 0 bases on J, and the germline ends lie 10 bases apart. CDR1 and CDR2 are read off the germline V gene as MNHEY and SVGAGI. There are 15 amino acids in the CDR3, from cysteine to phenylalanine inclusive. The sequence is cut down to CDR3 DNA, 45 bases in frame from base 1. Library preparation employed the immunoSEQ multiplex PCR assay. For the multiplex PCR, a mixture combining 60 forward primers for TCR Vbeta segments and 13 reverse primers for TCR Jbeta segments was used. The CDR3 region of rearranged TCR beta genes was amplified from genomic DNA with a multiplex PCR assay. On the Illumina HiSeq System, the amplified TCR beta libraries were sequenced as 87-base-pair reads. Regarding the original processing steps: Across the 670 or so repertoires, a later analysis counted tens of millions of unique TCR beta chains, about 10 million of which were shared by at least two donors. Raw reads were error-corrected and collapsed into unique sequences with a nearest-neighbor algorithm that merged closely related sequences to remove PCR and sequencing errors. CDR3 sequences were aligned to IMGT reference sequences to assign V, D and J gene segments. Each retained sequence needed at least a six-nucleotide match to both a V gene segment and a J gene segment. Rearrangements were called productive when the CDR3 lacked stop codons and stayed in frame with V and J; all others were non-productive. CDR3 was defined according to IMGT convention as the region running from the second conserved V-encoded cysteine to the conserved J-encoded phenylalanine. In an earlier analysis of more than 550 of the donors, sequences lacking an unambiguous match to a single V gene segment were excluded. An earlier analysis of about 600 of the donors called V segments functional above 56.7% productive rearrangements and segregating when the between-donor standard deviation exceeded 5%. A statistical classification framework was developed to diagnose cytomegalovirus status using the catalog of TCR beta chain sequences. V and J gene assignment, in a later analysis, came from comparing TCR nucleotide sequences with IMGT/GENE-DB human TR gene sequences. In a later analysis, CDR3 sequences and most-parsimonious VDJ recombination scenarios were assigned using the TCRdist pipeline. In a later analysis, each TCR beta chain was defined by its CDR3 amino acid sequence together with its V-gene family, and reads without a unique V-gene family were excluded. As a way to deal with suspected cross-contamination and a sequencing artifact, a later analysis dropped 592 nucleotide sequences that were highly shared and had low generation probability. For each public chain, a later analysis derived a clonal expansion index from normalized ranks of inferred template counts within each repertoire. In a later analysis, generation probabilities were computed with a VDJ recombination model fitted to out-of-frame rearrangements, and the resulting probabilities were checked against IGoR. Hypergeometric tests were used in a later analysis to score TCR-TCR, TCR-HLA and TCR-CMV co-occurrence, with a repertoire-size bias correction applied to the TCR pairs. A later analysis estimated false discovery rates by permuting HLA or CMV assignments 20 times. In a later analysis, co-occurring TCRs were grouped using DBSCAN, and TCRdist sequence similarity was added for clustering within HLA-allele-positive subsets. Repertoires with fewer than 30,000 or more than 120,000 public chains, plus five repertoires with anomalous nucleotide sharing, were excluded from co-occurrence clustering. Here the immuneACCESS table is served through TCRdb, limited to in-frame sequences with V and J called. Missing clones are a known gap in these copies; in checked studies unresolved V genes cover under half, and the rest lacks a known reason. Clonal size and the V and J genes are those of that table, whereas D and trimming came from the DNA. This sample is represented by 150,000 to 190,000 clones; roughly 75% of them were singletons. The ten largest clonotypes hold approximately 1.3% of the sample.

The cohort consisted of 600 to 750 healthy bone marrow donors. All cohort members were sampled while nominally healthy, although unrecorded immune exposures were likely present. The donor tested CMV seronegative, placing the donor among the 350 or so seronegative members of the cohort. A peripheral blood sample was collected from each donor, and TCR beta sequencing was performed on peripheral blood mononuclear cells. Genomic DNA extraction from the blood cell samples was performed with the Qiagen DNeasy Blood Extraction Kit. Worth noting for this clone: Its antigen is not yet known. The input lacks base qualities; no much larger clone sits a single base away.

The material sequenced was PBMCs. This chain joins TRBV6-5 to TRBJ2-2; the D gene is possibly TRBD1, with 6 bases matching. This clonotype was sampled from a man younger than 35 in good health and CMV-seronegative. This receptor has the CDR3 CASSPGTSNTGELFF. The nucleotides read TGTGCCAGCAGTCCCGGGACATCGAACACCGGGGAGCTGTTTTTT.